This T cell receptor beta chain was captured by sequencing in a study of cytotoxic CD8 clonotypes in ibrutinib-treated CLL. Study information: The patient breakdown showed around 10 relapsed/refractory and under 16 treatment-naive cases, with fewer than 18 IGHV unmutated. Study observations and caveats: Public clonotypes, an uncommon group, contracted or remained stable on treatment. Clonality went up at ibrutinib response and then declined back toward baseline at progression.

Sequenced by immunoSEQ multiplex PCR; TCRdb stores in-frame clones only, minus some. Counted here are approximately 130,000 clones, 80% to 90% occurring once; the ten biggest clones make up 2.5% to 3.5%. With 0 bases clipped from V and 4 bases from J, the junction kept 10 bases outside the gene matches. In germline, CDR1 is SGDLS, CDR2 YYNGEE. The CDR3 has 17 amino acids. On this clone itself: Its matching antigen is unknown.

The material was PBMCs, obtained after 24 months of ibrutinib treatment. This sequence joins TRBV9 and TRBJ1-1; 9 bases fit TRBD1. The sequence was collected from a human donor with chronic lymphocytic leukemia. The CDR3 bases are TGTGCCAGCAGCGTAGAAGGGACAGGGATCGGGGGCACTGAAGCTTTCTTT. It yields the protein CASSVEGTGIGGTEAFF.